The 28 T cell receptor beta chains below come from one sample, sequenced in a study of OX40 agonist ivuxolimab in advanced cancers. Libraries were prepared by immunoSEQ multiplex PCR; TCRdb keeps only in-frame clonotypes and omits some of them. The data show 39,000 or so clones, 89% seen once. The sample in question was CD4+ or CD8+ T cells sorted from blood, obtained in a trial of the OX40 agonist ivuxolimab. These receptor sequences come from an adult with an advanced solid tumor such as melanoma, head and neck, liver or kidney cancer.

The chain links TRBV19 to TRBJ2-3; D may match TRBD1 or TRBD2 (5 bases each). The CDR3 runs to 15 residues. The V gene lost 9 bases and the J gene lost 1 base, with 17 bases spanning the gap. The germline V gene encodes CDR1 LNHDA and CDR2 SQIVND (reference sequence). CDR3 region: CARCRGRRCTDTQYF. CDR3 DNA: TGTGCCAGATGCCGGGGCAGGCGTTGCACAGATACGCAGTATTTT.

J is TRBJ2-5 and V is TRBV7-3; D not resolved. The CDR3 has 13 amino acids. The V gene's germline CDR1 is SGHTA and CDR2 FQGTGA. Trimming removed 5 bases from V and 3 bases from J, with 10 bases in between. The CDR3 region has the DNA TGTGCCAGCAGCGCCTCAAGGGAAGAGACCCAGTACTTC. This codes for CASSASREETQYF. Full variable domain (missing parts from reference TRBV7-3 and TRBJ2-5): GAGVSQTPSNKVTEKGKYVELRCDPISGHTALYWYRQSLGQGPEFLIYFQGTGAADDSGLPNDRFFAVRPEGSVSTLKIQRTERGDSAVYLCASSASREETQYFGPGTRLLVL.

V usage is TRBV4-2 and J usage is TRBJ2-7, with D perhaps TRBD1 (5 bases). Trimming left V 0 bases short and J 6 bases short, with 9 bases between. The length of the CDR3 is 13 residues. Germline CDR1 and CDR2: LGHNA and YNFKEQ. This CDR3 reads CASSQDLGREQYF. CDR3 nucleotides: TGTGCCAGCAGCCAAGATTTGGGGCGCGAGCAGTACTTC.

The rearrangement joins TRBV7-9 to TRBJ1-2; a weak D match, TRBD1 (6 bases). The CDR3 is 13 residues long. Per germline, CDR1 SEHNR and CDR2 FQNEAQ (reference sequence). V shed 6 bases and J shed 2 bases, with 10 bases lying between them. In nucleotides, the CDR3 is TGTGCCAGCAGTTTACAGGGAAACTATGGCTACACCTTC. Translated, it gives CASSLQGNYGYTF.

This clone was recorded once. The chain employs TRBV5-1 and TRBJ2-1; 7 nucleotides agree with TRBD1. V lost 4 bases to trimming and J lost 0 bases; unmatched junction nucleotides: 1. The germline gives CDR1 SGHRS, CDR2 YFSETQ. The CDR3 is 14 residues long. In DNA, the CDR3 is TGCGCCAGCAGCGGGACAGACTCCTACAATGAGCAGTTCTTC. Translated, it gives CASSGTDSYNEQFF.

To note about this clone: Mismatch with germline at one junction end may stem from a read error. The V and J genes are TRBV6-5 and TRBJ2-3, with 10 nucleotides matching TRBD2. Germline V gives CDR1 MNHEY, CDR2 SVGAGI. The CDR3 length is 15 residues. CDR3 sequence: CASSPAGGHTNTQYF. CDR3 nucleotides: TGTGCCAGCAGCCCAGCGGGGGGGCACACAAATACGCAGTATTTT.

This clone was observed a handful of times. The CDR3 here is CASSLVQGGTQYF. The CDR3 DNA sequence: TGTGCCAGCAGCTTGGTCCAGGGGGGTACGCAGTATTTT. V usage is TRBV5-6 and J usage is TRBJ2-3; the D gene is possibly TRBD1 (7 bases). The V and J ends lost 0 bases and 8 bases respectively, with 10 bases between them. The CDR3 has 13 amino acids. Germline V gives CDR1 SGHDT, CDR2 YYEEEE.

The CDR3 loop is CASSPGGADWVTQYF. CDR3 sequence (DNA): TGTGCCAGTAGCCCCGGGGGGGCCGATTGGGTGACCCAGTACTTC. The rearrangement joins TRBV19 to TRBJ2-5; TRBD2 matches 8 bases. There are 15 residues in the CDR3. V trimming: 6 bases; J trimming: 7 bases; junction bases outside the gene matches: 13. Germline CDR1 and CDR2: LNHDA and SQIVND (reference sequence).

The J gene is TRBJ2-7, the V gene TRBV6-5; 11 positions agree with TRBD1. Germline values: CDR1 MNHEY, CDR2 SVGAGI. With 5 bases clipped from V and 3 bases from J, the junction kept 6 bases outside the gene matches. The CDR3 has 15 amino acids. This CDR3 reads CASSQGQGAVYEQYF. The CDR3 DNA sequence: TGTGCCAGCAGTCAAGGACAGGGGGCCGTCTACGAGCAGTACTTC.

The rearrangement joins TRBV6-6 to TRBJ2-2; no clear D gene. Trimming removed 2 bases from V and 8 bases from J, with 9 bases in between. The CDR3 is 13 amino acids. Per the germline V gene, CDR1 is MNHNY and CDR2 is SVGAGI (reference sequence). CDR3 sequence reads: CASSYAPLGELFF. CDR3 sequence (DNA): TGTGCCAGCAGTTACGCCCCTCTTGGGGAGCTGTTTTTT.

DNA for the CDR3: TGTGCCAGCAAAGACGGGGGGCCAGATACGCAGTATTTT. This sequence encodes CASKDGGPDTQYF. V usage is TRBV2 and J usage is TRBJ2-3; D is possibly TRBD2 (7 bases). Germline lookup yields CDR1 SNHLY and CDR2 FYNNEI. The CDR3 is 13 residues long. The V end lost 7 bases, the J end lost 4 bases, and 12 bases lay between the germline ends. Filled out from reference TRBV2 and TRBJ2-3, the complete variable domain reads EPEVTQTPSHQVTQMGQEVILRCVPISNHLYFYWYRQILGQKVEFLVSFYNNEISEKSEIFDDQFSVERPDGSNFTLKIRSTKLEDSAMYFCASKDGGPDTQYFGPGTRLTVL.

The chain joins TRBV7-2 to TRBJ2-5, with 8 bases fitting TRBD2. CDR1 and CDR2 from the germline V gene are SGHTA and FQGNSA. This CDR3 spans 13 amino acids. The J segment lost 3 bases and the V segment lost 3 bases, leaving 0 bases of the junction unmatched. The chain's CDR3 is CASSFGGEETQYF. The CDR3 region has the DNA TGTGCCAGCAGCTTCGGGGGGGAAGAGACCCAGTACTTC.

The V and J genes are TRBV7-2 and TRBJ2-3, with 10 positions matching TRBD2. Germline values: CDR1 SGHTA, CDR2 FQGNSA. The J segment lost 0 bases and the V segment lost 10 bases, leaving 7 bases of the junction unmatched. This CDR3 comprises 15 residues. The CDR3 region has the DNA TGTGCCAACTCCCGGGGACTAGCGAGCACAGATACGCAGTATTTT. Its translation: CANSRGLASTDTQYF.

The V gene is TRBV27, the J gene TRBJ1-6; 7 positions match TRBD1. The CDR3 extends over 20 amino acids. Germline V gene lookup returns CDR1 MNHEY and CDR2 SMNVEV (reference sequence). J gave up 1 base and V 5 bases, and 17 bases lay outside the gene matches. The CDR3 region is CASSTLGQLPSSSYNSPLHF. Here the CDR3 DNA reads TGTGCCAGCAGTACTTTGGGACAGTTGCCTTCTAGTTCCTATAATTCACCCCTCCACTTT.

The chain recombines TRBV13 with TRBJ1-2, with D possibly being TRBD1 (5 bases). Trimming removed 2 bases at V and 3 bases at J, with 13 bases between. Germline V lookup: CDR1 PRHDT, CDR2 FYEKMQ (reference sequence). CDR3 length: 15 residues. CDR3 amino acids: CASSLNGGFDYGYTF. The CDR3 nucleotides read TGTGCCAGCAGCTTAAATGGGGGGTTTGACTATGGCTACACCTTC.

The J gene is TRBJ2-1, the V gene TRBV2, with 11 bases fitting TRBD2. With 8 bases clipped from V and 2 bases from J, the junction kept 2 bases outside the gene matches. The CDR3 consists of 14 residues. The V gene's germline CDR1 is SNHLY and CDR2 FYNNEI. The chain's CDR3 is CASALAGAYNEQFF. CDR3 nucleotides: TGTGCCAGCGCACTAGCGGGGGCCTACAATGAGCAGTTCTTC.

This chain links TRBV7-6 with TRBJ1-1; TRBD1 aligns across 7 bases. Germline CDR1 and CDR2: SGHVS and FNYEAQ. CDR3 length: 15 amino acids. Losses at the gene ends were 5 bases for V and 1 base for J; bases not matched to a gene: 7. CDR3 amino acids: CASSPGDRGNTEAFF. CDR3 nucleotides: TGTGCCAGCAGCCCTGGGGACAGAGGGAACACTGAAGCTTTCTTT.

The chain recombines TRBV11-2 with TRBJ2-1; 10 bases are a match to TRBD1. The CDR3 has 15 residues. Germline V gene lookup returns CDR1 SGHAT and CDR2 FQNNGV. Trimming at V came to 5 bases and at J to 4 bases, leaving 5 bases not matched to a gene. The CDR3 is CASSPDRGRYNEQFF. The CDR3 DNA follows: TGTGCCAGCAGCCCCGACAGGGGGCGGTACAATGAGCAGTTCTTC.

This clone appeared a single time. The chain employs TRBV7-2 and TRBJ1-1, with D maybe TRBD1 (5 bases). Trimming took off 2 bases at V and 7 bases at J, with 8 bases between the two ends. This CDR3 comprises 12 residues. Per germline, CDR1 SGHTA and CDR2 FQGNSA. The CDR3, as DNA: TGTGCCAGCAGCTTAAGCAGGGTTGAAGCTTTCTTT. This codes for CASSLSRVEAFF.

The CDR3 DNA reads as TGTGCCAGCAGCTTAGGCCCAGGCCACTACGAGCAGTACTTC. Translation gives CASSLGPGHYEQYF. The V and J genes are TRBV7-2 and TRBJ2-7; unclear D gene. This CDR3 comprises 14 residues. The germline V gene has CDR1 SGHTA and CDR2 FQGNSA. With 1 base removed from V and 3 bases from J, the gap between germline ends came to 10 bases.

V usage is TRBV7-9 and J usage is TRBJ2-7, with no clear D. Germline V gene data show CDR1 as SEHNR and CDR2 as FQNEAQ (reference sequence). The CDR3 is made up of 13 amino acids. V was cut by 5 bases and J by 6 bases, with 14 bases left in between. CDR3 DNA: TGTGCCAGCAGCCCCGCAGTGGAAACCGAGCAGTACTTC. This gives the protein CASSPAVETEQYF.

This chain joins TRBV5-1 and TRBJ2-7, with TRBD1 matching over 10 bases. From germline, CDR1 is SGHRS and CDR2 YFSETQ. J was trimmed by 5 bases and V by 1 base; bases with no gene match: 6. The CDR3 contains 15 residues. CDR3 sequence reads: CASSLLGTGAHEQYF. The CDR3 DNA reads TGCGCCAGCAGCTTGTTGGGGACAGGGGCCCACGAGCAGTACTTC.

The V gene is TRBV5-1, the J gene TRBJ1-2; no clear D. CDR3 length: 14 residues. V lost 3 bases to trimming and J lost 5 bases, with 14 bases between them. Looked up from germline, CDR1 is SGHRS and CDR2 is YFSETQ. In nucleotides, the CDR3 is TGCGCCAGCAGCTCCGGACCGACCGGATATGGCTACACCTTC. It encodes CASSSGPTGYGYTF.

V is TRBV12-5 and J is TRBJ2-7; tentative D call: TRBD1 (6 bases). V lost 6 bases, J lost 0 bases, and 15 bases lay in between. Germline CDR1 LGHNT, CDR2 FRNRAP. CDR3 size: 15 residues. Written as DNA, the CDR3 is TGTGCTAGTGGGAACAGGGTCCACTTCTCCTACGAGCAGTACTTC. It yields the protein CASGNRVHFSYEQYF. The full variable domain, rest sourced from reference TRBV12-5 and TRBJ2-7, is DARVTQTPRHKVTEMGQEVTMRCQPILGHNTVFWYRQTMMQGLELLAYFRNRAPLDDSGMPKDRFSAEMPDATLATLKIQPSEPRDSAVYFCASGNRVHFSYEQYFGPGTRLTVT.

The chain joins TRBV27 to TRBJ1-2; the D gene is possibly TRBD1 (5 bases). Trimming took 5 bases from V and 4 from J, leaving 11 bases between them. The CDR3 extends over 13 amino acids. CDR1 MNHEY and CDR2 SMNVEV come from the germline V gene (reference sequence). The CDR3 DNA is TGTGCCAGCAGTCACCGGGACGGCTATGGCTACACCTTC. Amino acid sequence: CASSHRDGYGYTF.

Remarks on this clone: One end of the junction is discordant with germline, which a read error may explain. The same CDR3 is also encoded by other DNA sequences in this sample. V gene TRBV7-2 combines with J gene TRBJ2-2; 10 positions match TRBD1. CDR3 length equals 16 residues. CDR1 is SGHTA, CDR2 FQGNSA, per germline. The CDR3 DNA is TGTGCCAGCAGCTTCCGGACAGGGGGTGGCACCGGAGAGCTGTTTTTT. It codes for CASSFRTGGGTGELFF.

The gene calls are TRBV6-5 and TRBJ2-3; the D is unclear. The CDR3 length is 13 residues. The germline CDR1 and CDR2 sequences are MNHEY and SVGAGI. V lost 0 bases to trimming and J lost 3 bases, with 4 bases between them. The CDR3 DNA follows: TGTGCCAGCAGTTACTCGAATACAGATACGCAGTATTTT. This sequence encodes CASSYSNTDTQYF.

The chain couples TRBV7-2 to TRBJ2-5, with a possible D match to TRBD2 (5 bases). V gave up 2 bases and J gave up 4 bases, with 14 bases separating them. There are 15 residues in the CDR3. Germline-derived CDR1 and CDR2 are SGHTA and FQGNSA. CDR3 DNA sequence: TGTGCCAGCAGCTTAAGGGCTAGCTCAGGAGAGACCCAGTACTTC. Encoded protein: CASSLRASSGETQYF.